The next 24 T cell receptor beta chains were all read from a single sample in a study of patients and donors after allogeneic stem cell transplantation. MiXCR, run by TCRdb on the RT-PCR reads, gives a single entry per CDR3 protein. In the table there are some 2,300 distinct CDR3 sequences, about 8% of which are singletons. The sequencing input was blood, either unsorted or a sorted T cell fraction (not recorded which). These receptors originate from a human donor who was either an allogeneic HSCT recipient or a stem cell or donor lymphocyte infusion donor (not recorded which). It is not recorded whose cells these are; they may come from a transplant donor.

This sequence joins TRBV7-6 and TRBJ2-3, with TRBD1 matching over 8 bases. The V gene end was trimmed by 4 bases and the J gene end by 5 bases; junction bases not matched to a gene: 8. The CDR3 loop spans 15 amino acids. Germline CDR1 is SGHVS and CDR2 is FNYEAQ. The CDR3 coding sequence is TGTGCCAGCAGCTCCCGGGACAGGCAGGGAGATACGCAGTATTTT. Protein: CASSSRDRQGDTQYF.

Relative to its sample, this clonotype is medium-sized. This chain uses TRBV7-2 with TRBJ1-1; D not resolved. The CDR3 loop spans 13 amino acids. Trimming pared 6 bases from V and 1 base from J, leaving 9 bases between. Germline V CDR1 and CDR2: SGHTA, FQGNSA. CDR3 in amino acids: CASSISRNTEAFF. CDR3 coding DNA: TGTGCCAGCAGTATTAGCAGGAACACTGAAGCTTTCTTT.

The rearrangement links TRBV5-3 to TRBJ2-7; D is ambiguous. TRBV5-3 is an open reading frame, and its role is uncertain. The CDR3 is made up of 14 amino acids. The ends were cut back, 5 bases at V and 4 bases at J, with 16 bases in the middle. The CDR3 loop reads CARSLVPLRYEQYF. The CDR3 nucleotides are TGTGCCAGAAGTTTAGTCCCCCTTAGGTACGAGCAGTACTTC.

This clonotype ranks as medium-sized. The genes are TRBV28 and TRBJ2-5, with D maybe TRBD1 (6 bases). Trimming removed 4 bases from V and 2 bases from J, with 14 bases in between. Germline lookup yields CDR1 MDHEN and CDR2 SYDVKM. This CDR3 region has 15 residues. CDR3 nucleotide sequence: TGTGCCAGCAGTTCCCTCGGACAGCCACAAGAGACCCAGTACTTC. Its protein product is CASSSLGQPQETQYF.

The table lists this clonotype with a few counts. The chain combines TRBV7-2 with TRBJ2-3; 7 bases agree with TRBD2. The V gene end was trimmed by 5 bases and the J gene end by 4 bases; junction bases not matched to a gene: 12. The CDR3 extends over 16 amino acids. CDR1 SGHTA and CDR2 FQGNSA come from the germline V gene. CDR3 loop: CASSPSGSKRADTQYF. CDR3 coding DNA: TGTGCCAGCAGCCCTAGCGGTTCAAAAAGGGCAGATACGCAGTATTTT.

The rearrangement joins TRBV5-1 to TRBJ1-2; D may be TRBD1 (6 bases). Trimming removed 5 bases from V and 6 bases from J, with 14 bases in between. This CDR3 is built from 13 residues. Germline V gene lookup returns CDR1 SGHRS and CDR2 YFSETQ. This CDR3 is CASRRQEVDGYTF. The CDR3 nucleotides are TGCGCCAGCAGGAGACAGGAGGTGGATGGCTACACCTTC.

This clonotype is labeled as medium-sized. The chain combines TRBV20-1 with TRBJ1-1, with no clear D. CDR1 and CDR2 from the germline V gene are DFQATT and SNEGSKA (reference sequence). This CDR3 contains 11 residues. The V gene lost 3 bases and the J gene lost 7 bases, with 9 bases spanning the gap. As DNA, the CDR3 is TGCAGTGCTAGCCGCGACCTTGAAGCTTTCTTT. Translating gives CSASRDLEAFF.

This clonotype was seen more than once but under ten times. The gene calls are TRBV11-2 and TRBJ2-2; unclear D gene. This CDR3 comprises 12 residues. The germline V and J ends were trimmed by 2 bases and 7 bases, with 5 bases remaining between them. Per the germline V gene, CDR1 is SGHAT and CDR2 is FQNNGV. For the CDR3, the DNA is TGTGCCAGCAGCTTATATGGCGGGGAGCTGTTTTTT. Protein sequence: CASSLYGGELFF.

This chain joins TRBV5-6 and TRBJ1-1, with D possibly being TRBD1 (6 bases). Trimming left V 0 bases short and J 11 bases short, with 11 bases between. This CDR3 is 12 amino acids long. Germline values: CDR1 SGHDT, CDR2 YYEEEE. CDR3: CASSLARGDAFF. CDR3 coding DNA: TGTGCCAGCAGCTTGGCCAGGGGAGACGCTTTCTTT.

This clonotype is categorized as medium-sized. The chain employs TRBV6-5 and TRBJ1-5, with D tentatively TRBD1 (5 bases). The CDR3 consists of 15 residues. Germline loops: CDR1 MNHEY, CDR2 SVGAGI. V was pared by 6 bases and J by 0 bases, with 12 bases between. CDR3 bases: TGTGCCAGCAGGATAGGACACATTAGCAATCAGCCCCAGCATTTT. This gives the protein CASRIGHISNQPQHF.

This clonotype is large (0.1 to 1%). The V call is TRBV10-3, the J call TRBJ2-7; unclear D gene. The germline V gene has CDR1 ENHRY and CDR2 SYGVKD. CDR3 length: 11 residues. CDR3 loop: CATLEGREQYF. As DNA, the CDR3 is TGTGCGACGCTGGAAGGGCGGGAGCAGTACTTC.

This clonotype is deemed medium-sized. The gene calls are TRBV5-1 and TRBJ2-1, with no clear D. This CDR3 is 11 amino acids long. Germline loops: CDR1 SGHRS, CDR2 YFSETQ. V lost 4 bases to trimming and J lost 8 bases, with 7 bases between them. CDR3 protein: CASSDHDEQFF. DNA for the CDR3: TGCGCCAGCAGCGACCACGATGAGCAGTTCTTC.

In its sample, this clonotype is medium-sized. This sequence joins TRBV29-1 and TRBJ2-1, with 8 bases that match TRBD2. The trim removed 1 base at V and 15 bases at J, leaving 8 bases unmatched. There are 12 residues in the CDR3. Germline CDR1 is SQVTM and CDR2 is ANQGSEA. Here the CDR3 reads CSVEADGRDAFF. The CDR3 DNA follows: TGCAGCGTTGAAGCCGACGGGAGGGATGCGTTCTTC.

The DNA for the CDR3 is TGTGCCAGCAGCTCCCTCCGACAGGGAGGGAGGACTGAAGCTTTCTTT. It translates to CASSSLRQGGRTEAFF. This sequence joins TRBV5-5 and TRBJ1-1, with 7 nucleotides matching TRBD1. Trimming took 3 bases from V and 5 from J; bases not matched to a gene: 13. Germline CDR1 SGHKS, CDR2 YYEKEE (reference sequence). This CDR3 is 16 amino acids long.

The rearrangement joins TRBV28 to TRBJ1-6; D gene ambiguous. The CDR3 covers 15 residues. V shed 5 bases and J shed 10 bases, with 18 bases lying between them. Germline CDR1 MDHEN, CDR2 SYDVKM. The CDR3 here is CASSLLGASYSPLHF. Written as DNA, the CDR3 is TGTGCCAGCAGTCTCCTGGGAGCTTCGTACTCACCCCTCCACTTT. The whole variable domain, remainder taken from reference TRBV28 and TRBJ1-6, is DVKVTQSSRYLVKRTGEKVFLECVQDMDHENMFWYRQDPGLGLRLIYFSYDVKMKEKGDIPEGYSVSREKKERFSLILESASTNQTSMYLCASSLLGASYSPLHFGNGTRLTVT.

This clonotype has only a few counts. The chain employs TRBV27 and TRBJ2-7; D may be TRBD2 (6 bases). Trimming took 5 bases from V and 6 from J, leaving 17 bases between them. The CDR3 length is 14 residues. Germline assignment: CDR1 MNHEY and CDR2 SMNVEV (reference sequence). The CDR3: CASSPRRAGGEQYF. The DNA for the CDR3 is TGTGCCAGCAGTCCAAGGAGGGCCGGGGGCGAGCAGTACTTC.

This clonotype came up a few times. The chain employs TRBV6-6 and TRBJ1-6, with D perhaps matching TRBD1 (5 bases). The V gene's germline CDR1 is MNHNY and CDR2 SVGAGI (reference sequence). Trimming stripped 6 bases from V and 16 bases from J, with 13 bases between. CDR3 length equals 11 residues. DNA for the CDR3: TGTGCCAGCAGCCGCCGACAGTTTCTCCACTTT. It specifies CASSRRQFLHF.

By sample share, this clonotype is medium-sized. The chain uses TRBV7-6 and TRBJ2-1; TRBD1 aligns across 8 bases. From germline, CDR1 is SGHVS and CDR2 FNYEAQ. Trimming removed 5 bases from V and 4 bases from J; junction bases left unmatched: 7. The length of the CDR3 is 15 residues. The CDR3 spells CASSPGQGRYNEQFF. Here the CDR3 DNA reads TGTGCCAGCAGCCCCGGACAGGGTCGGTACAATGAGCAGTTCTTC. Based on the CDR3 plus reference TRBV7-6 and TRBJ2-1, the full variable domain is GAGVSQSPRYKVTKRGQDVALRCDPISGHVSLYWYRQALGQGPEFLTYFNYEAQQDKSGLPNDRFSAERPEGSISTLTIQRTEQRDSAMYRCASSPGQGRYNEQFFGPGTRLTVL.

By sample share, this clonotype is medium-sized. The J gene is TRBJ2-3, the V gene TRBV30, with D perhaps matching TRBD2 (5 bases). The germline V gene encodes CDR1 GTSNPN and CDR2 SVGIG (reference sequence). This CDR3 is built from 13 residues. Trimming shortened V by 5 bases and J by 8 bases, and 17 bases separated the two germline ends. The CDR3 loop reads CAWGSEAHTTQYF. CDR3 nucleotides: TGTGCCTGGGGGAGCGAGGCACATACTACGCAGTATTTT. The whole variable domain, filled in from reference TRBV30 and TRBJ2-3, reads SQTIHQWPATLVQPVGSPLSLECTVEGTSNPNLYWYRQAAGRGLQLLFYSVGIGQISSEVPQNLSASRPQDRQFILSSKKLLLSDSGFYLCAWGSEAHTTQYFGPGTRLTVL.

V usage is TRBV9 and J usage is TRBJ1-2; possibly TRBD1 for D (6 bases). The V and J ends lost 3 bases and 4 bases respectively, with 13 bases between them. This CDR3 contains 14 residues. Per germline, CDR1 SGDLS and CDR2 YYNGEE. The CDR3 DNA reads TGTGCCAGCAGCGAGAGGACAGCCAGCTATGGCTACACCTTC. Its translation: CASSERTASYGYTF.

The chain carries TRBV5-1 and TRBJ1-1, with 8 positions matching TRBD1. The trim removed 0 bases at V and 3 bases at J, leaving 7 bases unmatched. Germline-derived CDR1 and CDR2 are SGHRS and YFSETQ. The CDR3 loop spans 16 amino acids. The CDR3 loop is CASSLAAGGRDTEAFF. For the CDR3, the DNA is TGCGCCAGCAGCTTGGCGGCAGGGGGCCGAGACACTGAAGCTTTCTTT.

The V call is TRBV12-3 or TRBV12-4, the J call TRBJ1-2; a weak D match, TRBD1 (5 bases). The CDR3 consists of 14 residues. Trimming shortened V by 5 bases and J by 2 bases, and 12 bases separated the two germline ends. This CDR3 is CASSLGGVNYGYTF. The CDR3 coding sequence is TGTGCCAGCAGTCTCGGGGGGGTAAACTATGGCTACACCTTC.

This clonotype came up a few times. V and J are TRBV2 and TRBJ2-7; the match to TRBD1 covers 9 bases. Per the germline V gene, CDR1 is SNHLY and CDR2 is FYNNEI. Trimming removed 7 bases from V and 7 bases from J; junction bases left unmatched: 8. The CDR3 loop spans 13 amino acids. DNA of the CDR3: TGTGCCAGCAAAGGGACAGGGACGGGGGAGCAGTACTTC. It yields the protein CASKGTGTGEQYF.

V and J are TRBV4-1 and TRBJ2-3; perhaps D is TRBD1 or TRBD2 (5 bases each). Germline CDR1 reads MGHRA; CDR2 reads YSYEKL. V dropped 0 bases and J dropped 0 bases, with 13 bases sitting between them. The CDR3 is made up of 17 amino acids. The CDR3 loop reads CASSQDGTAISTDTQYF. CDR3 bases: TGCGCCAGCAGCCAAGATGGGACCGCCATCAGCACAGATACGCAGTATTTT.